One sample yielded the 32 T cell receptor beta chains listed below, sequenced in a study of shared clonotypes between healthy human individuals. This table comes from immunoSEQ multiplex PCR, and its TCRdb copy is limited to in-frame clones, with some not included. The table shows about 2.3 million clones, with over 85% occurring only once. The sequencing input was naive CD4+ T cells from PBMCs. Subset noted: CD45RA+ positively selected. The receptors stem from a man aged 18 to 30 in good health. Some clones in this sample may be carry-over from other donors' samples.

J is TRBJ2-2 and V is TRBV7-9; 12 nucleotides match TRBD2. J gave up 6 bases and V 4 bases, and 6 bases lay outside the gene matches. CDR1 and CDR2 from the germline V gene are SEHNR and FQNEAQ (reference sequence). The CDR3 is made up of 16 amino acids. This CDR3 reads CASSSRLAGVPGELFF. CDR3 sequence (DNA): TGTGCCAGCAGCTCGCGACTAGCGGGAGTACCCGGGGAGCTGTTTTTT.

This chain links TRBV6-4 with TRBJ1-3; a weak D match, TRBD1 (6 bases). Germline V gives CDR1 MRHNA, CDR2 SNTAGT. This CDR3 has 15 residues. Trimming removed 2 bases at V and 4 bases at J, with 12 bases between. CDR3 coding DNA: TGTGCCAGCAGTGACCCGGCAGGGGCAGGAAACACCATATATTTT. Its translation is CASSDPAGAGNTIYF.

The V call is TRBV19, the J call TRBJ2-1; D is tentatively TRBD1 or TRBD2 (6 bases each). Germline V gene lookup returns CDR1 LNHDA and CDR2 SQIVND (reference sequence). The CDR3 runs 19 residues. V lost 1 base, J lost 4 bases, and 23 bases lay in between. CDR3 protein: CASSIVNTGGRGGYNEQFF. CDR3 DNA: TGTGCCAGTAGTATAGTGAACACCGGGGGCAGGGGAGGATACAATGAGCAGTTCTTC.

CDR3 region: CASSLSSGTSRYNEQFF. The CDR3 coding sequence is TGTGCCAGCAGCTTAAGTTCCGGGACTAGCAGATACAATGAGCAGTTCTTC. The rearrangement joins TRBV11-2 to TRBJ2-1; 9 bases are a match to TRBD2. The CDR3 sequence is 17 residues long. Trimming took 2 bases from V and 4 from J; bases not matched to a gene: 9. Germline-derived CDR1 and CDR2 are SGHAT and FQNNGV.

The chain couples TRBV30 to TRBJ1-2; no clear D. V shed 0 bases and J shed 3 bases, with 26 bases lying between them. The CDR3 totals 19 residues. CDR1 is GTSNPN, CDR2 SVGIG, per germline (reference sequence). This CDR3 is CAWSVKLPPGYTADYGYTF. CDR3 nucleotide sequence: TGTGCCTGGAGTGTAAAGCTGCCCCCGGGCTATACGGCGGACTATGGCTACACCTTC.

This chain uses TRBV5-1 with TRBJ2-3; TRBD2 matches 9 bases. V lost 9 bases, J lost 3 bases, and 11 bases stayed unmatched. Germline loops: CDR1 SGHRS, CDR2 YFSETQ. CDR3 length: 15 residues. The chain's CDR3 is CATAESGRYTDTQYF. The CDR3 coding sequence is TGCGCCACCGCCGAAAGCGGGAGGTATACAGATACGCAGTATTTT.

The chain couples TRBV9 to TRBJ2-5, with 10 bases lining up with TRBD2. Per germline, CDR1 SGDLS and CDR2 YYNGEE. J lost 5 bases, V lost 0 bases, and 13 bases had no gene match. The CDR3 is made up of 18 amino acids. The chain's CDR3 is CASSVGGVAGGYGETQYF. CDR3 bases: TGTGCCAGCAGCGTAGGGGGAGTAGCGGGAGGATATGGTGAGACCCAGTACTTC.

The gene calls are TRBV5-1 and TRBJ2-1, with D perhaps matching TRBD1 or TRBD2 (6 bases each). Germline loops: CDR1 SGHRS, CDR2 YFSETQ. V lost 3 bases and J 2 bases, leaving 15 bases between the germline ends. The CDR3 extends over 16 amino acids. CDR3 sequence (DNA): TGCGCCAGCAGCTCCATGGGGGCGGGAACCTACAATGAGCAGTTCTTC. The encoded protein is CASSSMGAGTYNEQFF.

The chain is built from TRBV11-1 and TRBJ2-2; 8 bases line up with TRBD1. Losses at the gene ends were 5 bases for V and 6 bases for J; bases not matched to a gene: 5. This CDR3 spans 14 amino acids. The V gene's germline CDR1 is SGHAT and CDR2 FQDESV (reference sequence). For the CDR3, the DNA is TGTGCCAGCAGCACCCAGGGGGCCTCCGGGGAGCTGTTTTTT. Translated: CASSTQGASGELFF. Complete variable domain (other parts from reference TRBV11-1 and TRBJ2-2): EAEVAQSPRYKITEKSQAVAFWCDPISGHATLYWYRQILGQGPELLVQFQDESVVDDSQLPKDRFSAERLKGVDSTLKIQPAELGDSAMYLCASSTQGASGELFFGEGSRLTVL.

This sequence joins TRBV5-4 and TRBJ1-1; maybe TRBD1 (5 bases). The CDR3 covers 16 residues. V was shortened by 0 bases and J by 2 bases, with 14 bases between the two germline ends. Germline CDR1 is SGHNT and CDR2 is YYREEE (reference sequence). CDR3 in DNA: TGTGCCAGCAGCTTGGGCCGACAGACTGGTAACACTGAAGCTTTCTTT. Protein sequence: CASSLGRQTGNTEAFF.

The gene calls are TRBV18 and TRBJ2-7; TRBD1 might be the D (6 bases). Germline-derived CDR1 and CDR2 are KGHSH and LQKENI. The CDR3 runs 13 residues. V was shortened by 4 bases and J by 7 bases, with 14 bases between the two germline ends. The chain's CDR3 is CASSRQGPGEQYF. CDR3 nucleotide sequence: TGTGCCAGCTCACGGCAGGGGCCAGGGGAGCAGTACTTC.

CDR3 DNA: TGTGCCAGTAGTCAGACGGGTAACCTTAACTATGGCTACACCTTC. The encoded protein is CASSQTGNLNYGYTF. The chain combines TRBV19 with TRBJ1-2; D ambiguous. The CDR3 has 15 amino acids. The ends were cut back, 5 bases at V and 1 base at J, with 14 bases in the middle. Germline V gene lookup returns CDR1 LNHDA and CDR2 SQIVND (reference sequence).

The genes are TRBV30 and TRBJ1-2; 7 bases match TRBD1. The CDR3 spans 14 residues. J gave up 4 bases and V 5 bases, and 10 bases lay outside the gene matches. Germline loops: CDR1 GTSNPN, CDR2 SVGIG (reference sequence). The CDR3 DNA reads TGTGCCTGGGGGGGTTGGGACAGCGTCTATGGCTACACCTTC. Translating gives CAWGGWDSVYGYTF.

The genes are TRBV9 and TRBJ2-6, with D unresolved. Germline lookup yields CDR1 SGDLS and CDR2 YYNGEE. The CDR3 contains 18 residues. Trimming shortened V by 3 bases and J by 0 bases, and 16 bases separated the two germline ends. CDR3 in DNA: TGTGCCAGCAGCGCACCGACCCCTGGCCTCTCTGGGGCCAACGTCCTGACTTTC. This translates into CASSAPTPGLSGANVLTF.

The J gene is TRBJ2-2, the V gene TRBV7-2; D ambiguous. CDR3 length: 16 amino acids. The V gene lost 1 base and the J gene lost 1 base, with 10 bases spanning the gap. The germline CDR1 and CDR2 sequences are SGHTA and FQGNSA. The CDR3 protein is CASSLGVYRNTGELFF. The CDR3 nucleotides read TGTGCCAGCAGCTTAGGTGTCTACCGGAACACCGGGGAGCTGTTTTTT.

V usage is TRBV18 and J usage is TRBJ1-3, with a tentative D call TRBD1 (6 bases). Trimming cost V 4 bases and J 1 base, with 14 bases left between them. This CDR3 is 16 amino acids long. CDR1 and CDR2 from the germline V gene are KGHSH and LQKENI. The DNA for the CDR3 is TGTGCCAGCTCACGCGCCTTGGACAGTTCTGGAAACACCATATATTTT. It encodes CASSRALDSSGNTIYF.

Of note for this clone: The same CDR3 also results from other DNA sequences found in this sample. This chain uses TRBV4-3 with TRBJ2-1; 9 positions agree with TRBD2. CDR1 is LGHNA, CDR2 YSLEER, per germline. The CDR3 loop spans 15 amino acids. V lost 3 bases to trimming and J lost 2 bases; unmatched junction nucleotides: 2. Here the CDR3 DNA reads TGCGCCAGCAGCCACCTAGCGGGAACCTACAATGAGCAGTTCTTC. Its translation is CASSHLAGTYNEQFF.

The V and J genes are TRBV27 and TRBJ1-1; D remains unclear. The germline gives CDR1 MNHEY, CDR2 SMNVEV (reference sequence). V was trimmed by 0 bases and J by 0 bases, leaving 17 bases between them. The CDR3 runs 18 residues. The CDR3: CASSLSGSLVDMNTEAFF. DNA for the CDR3: TGTGCCAGCAGTTTATCGGGCAGCCTTGTCGACATGAACACTGAAGCTTTCTTT.

This clone was counted a single time. This rearrangement joins TRBV6-1 to TRBJ2-3; no clear D gene. The V and J ends lost 1 base and 1 base respectively, with 12 bases between them. Germline V CDR1 and CDR2: MNHNS, SASEGT. The CDR3 is 16 residues long. The CDR3 reads CASSEVVTLRTDTQYF. CDR3 DNA: TGTGCCAGCAGTGAAGTTGTGACTCTTCGCACAGATACGCAGTATTTT.

The chain is built from TRBV29-1 and TRBJ2-3; TRBD1 agrees at 9 bases. The CDR3 extends over 15 amino acids. J lost 3 bases, V lost 1 base, and 5 bases had no gene match. Germline loops: CDR1 SQVTM, CDR2 ANQGSEA. Here the CDR3 reads CSVEVAGQGTDTQYF. The CDR3 nucleotides read TGCAGCGTTGAAGTGGCGGGACAGGGTACAGATACGCAGTATTTT.

This clone was counted a few times. V and J are TRBV28 and TRBJ1-1, with D possibly TRBD1 on 6 matching bases. Germline values: CDR1 MDHEN, CDR2 SYDVKM. CDR3 length equals 12 residues. Trimming left V 5 bases short and J 7 bases short, with 11 bases between. The CDR3 sequence is CASSRQALEAFF. CDR3 DNA sequence: TGTGCCAGCAGTCGACAGGCCCTTGAAGCTTTCTTT.

CDR3 amino acids: CASSLLGGQGIEETQYF. The CDR3 DNA is TGTGCCAGCTCCCTCCTAGGGGGGCAGGGGATTGAAGAGACCCAGTACTTC. The rearrangement uses TRBV28 and TRBJ2-5; the D gene could be TRBD1 or TRBD2 (6 bases each). CDR1 and CDR2 (germline): MDHEN, SYDVKM. The CDR3 spans 17 residues. V was clipped by 8 bases and J by 3 bases, with 25 bases between them.

The chain uses TRBV5-4 and TRBJ2-3; 7 bases match TRBD2. CDR3 length equals 16 residues. With 3 bases clipped from V and 0 bases from J, the junction kept 7 bases outside the gene matches. Germline V lookup: CDR1 SGHNT, CDR2 YYREEE (reference sequence). CDR3 amino acids: CASSSRTRESTDTQYF. CDR3 nucleotides: TGTGCCAGCAGCTCCCGGACTAGGGAAAGCACAGATACGCAGTATTTT.

J is TRBJ1-1 and V is TRBV6-5; TRBD1 is a possible D gene (5 bases). The germline V gene encodes CDR1 MNHEY and CDR2 SVGAGI. The CDR3 consists of 14 residues. Deletions cut 8 bases from V and 6 bases from J, with 19 bases between. The CDR3 region has the DNA TGTGCCAGCGGCGGCTGGAGTCAGGGCCCTGAAGCTTTCTTT. It codes for CASGGWSQGPEAFF.

V usage is TRBV5-4 and J usage is TRBJ1-1, with D unclear. The CDR3 is made up of 14 amino acids. V lost 4 bases and J 1 base, leaving 11 bases between the germline ends. Germline CDR1 and CDR2: SGHNT and YYREEE (reference sequence). CDR3 region: CASSGQLQNTEAFF. CDR3 bases: TGTGCCAGCAGCGGGCAGTTACAGAACACTGAAGCTTTCTTT.

V is TRBV21-1 and J is TRBJ2-1; no check of the table's D call, TRBD1, against the DNA was made. TRBV21-1 is a pseudogene segment. There are 16 residues in the CDR3. The CDR3: CASSKGPGQGANEQFF. The CDR3, as DNA: TGTGCCAGCAGCAAAGGGCCGGGACAGGGGGCCAATGAGCAGTTCTTC.

The chain uses TRBV4-1 and TRBJ2-5; either TRBD1 or TRBD2 may supply D (5 bases each). V was cut by 2 bases and J by 0 bases, with 13 bases left in between. The germline V gene has CDR1 MGHRA and CDR2 YSYEKL. The CDR3 consists of 16 residues. This chain's CDR3 is CASSQKGRPDQETQYF. CDR3 bases: TGCGCCAGCAGCCAAAAGGGACGGCCAGACCAAGAGACCCAGTACTTC.

This clone was seen just once. The chain joins TRBV5-1 to TRBJ1-1, with TRBD1 matching 8 bases. Looked up from germline, CDR1 is SGHRS and CDR2 is YFSETQ. After removal of 3 bases from V and 1 base from J, the junction contained 5 bases not matched to a gene. This CDR3 spans 15 amino acids. CDR3 DNA sequence: TGCGCCAGCAGCTCCCAGGGACAGGAGAACACTGAAGCTTTCTTT. It specifies CASSSQGQENTEAFF.

CDR3 DNA: TGTGCCAGCAGATTGGGACTTCTCTCCTACGAGCAGTACTTC. Translating it yields CASRLGLLSYEQYF. The V and J genes are TRBV28 and TRBJ2-7; weak D call: TRBD2 (6 bases). The CDR3 has 14 residues. V was shortened by 6 bases and J by 0 bases, with 12 bases between the two germline ends. Germline values: CDR1 MDHEN, CDR2 SYDVKM.

This CDR3 reads CASRDRALGNYEQYF. DNA for the CDR3: TGTGCCAGCAGAGACCGGGCCCTGGGGAACTACGAGCAGTACTTC. The rearrangement links TRBV6-5 to TRBJ2-7, with D hard to call. Trimming took off 6 bases at V and 3 bases at J, with 18 bases between the two ends. Germline lookup yields CDR1 MNHEY and CDR2 SVGAGI. The CDR3 loop spans 15 amino acids.

The chain links TRBV4-1 to TRBJ1-2; D unclear. The CDR3 covers 14 residues. V was shortened by 3 bases and J by 2 bases, with 10 bases between the two germline ends. From germline, CDR1 is MGHRA and CDR2 YSYEKL. CDR3 coding DNA: TGCGCCAGCAGCCATGGACGGGGAAACTATGGCTACACCTTC. This sequence encodes CASSHGRGNYGYTF.

The rearrangement links TRBV30 to TRBJ2-1; 11 positions agree with TRBD1. This CDR3 contains 12 residues. The J segment lost 8 bases and the V segment lost 7 bases, leaving 4 bases of the junction unmatched. Looked up from germline, CDR1 is GTSNPN and CDR2 is SVGIG (reference sequence). The CDR3, as DNA: TGTGCCTCGGACAGGGGGCACGATGAGCAGTTCTTC. Protein: CASDRGHDEQFF.